This TCR beta chain emerged from a study of T cells after yellow fever vaccination. Using its own MiXCR run on the 5' RACE reads, TCRdb lists one record per CDR3 protein. The table has approximately 110,000 distinct CDR3 sequences, roughly 8.9% seen once. This clonotype has at least ten counts. Its antigen is unknown. Whole-study results and caveats: Faster peaking, at day 5 versus 15, marked a secondary response that was weaker.

Germline-derived CDR1 and CDR2 are LNHNV and YYDKDF (reference sequence). The V end lost 2 bases, the J end lost 3 bases, and 14 bases lay between the germline ends. The CDR3 consists of 15 residues. The sequencing used CD8+ T cells sorted from PBMCs, collected 45 days after the yellow fever booster vaccination. The J gene is TRBJ2-7, the V gene TRBV15, with D perhaps given as TRBD1 or TRBD2 (6 bases each). This TCR derives from a man aged 25-45 years who received the YFV17D yellow fever vaccine. The CDR3 protein is CATSRNPEGGYEQYF. As DNA, the CDR3 is TGTGCCACCAGCAGAAACCCCGAGGGGGGCTACGAGCAGTACTTC. Together with reference TRBV15 and TRBJ2-7, the CDR3 gives the full variable domain: DAMVIQNPRYQVTQFGKPVTLSCSQTLNHNVMYWYQQKSSQAPKLLFHYYDKDFNNEADTPDNFQSRRPNTSFCFLDIRSPGLGDTAMYLCATSRNPEGGYEQYFGPGTRLTVT.